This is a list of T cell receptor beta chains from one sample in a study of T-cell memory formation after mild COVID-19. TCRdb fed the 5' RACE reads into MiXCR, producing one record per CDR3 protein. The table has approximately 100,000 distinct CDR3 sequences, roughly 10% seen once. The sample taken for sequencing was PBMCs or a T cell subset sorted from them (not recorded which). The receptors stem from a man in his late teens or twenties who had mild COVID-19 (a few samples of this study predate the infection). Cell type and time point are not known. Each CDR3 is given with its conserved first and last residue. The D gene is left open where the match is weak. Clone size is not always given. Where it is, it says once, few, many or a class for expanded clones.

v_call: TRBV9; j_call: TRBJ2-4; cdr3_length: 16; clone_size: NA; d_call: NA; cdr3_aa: CASSVGTQLAKNIQYF; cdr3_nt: TGTGCCAGCAGCGTAGGAACACAACTAGCCAAAAACATTCAGTACTTC
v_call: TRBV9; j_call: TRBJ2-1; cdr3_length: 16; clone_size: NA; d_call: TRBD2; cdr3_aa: CASSTSGGGFYNEQFF; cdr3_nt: TGTGCCAGCAGCACCTCGGGAGGCGGATTCTACAATGAGCAGTTCTTC
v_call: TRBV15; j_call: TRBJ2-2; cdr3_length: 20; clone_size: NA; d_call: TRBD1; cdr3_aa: CATSRDQALGTGENTGELFF; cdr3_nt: TGTGCCACCAGCAGAGATCAAGCGTTGGGGACAGGGGAGAACACCGGGGAGCTGTTTTTT
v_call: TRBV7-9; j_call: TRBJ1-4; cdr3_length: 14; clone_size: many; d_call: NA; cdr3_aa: CASSRGGANEKLFF; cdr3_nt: TGTGCCAGCAGTCGAGGGGGTGCTAATGAAAAACTGTTTTTT
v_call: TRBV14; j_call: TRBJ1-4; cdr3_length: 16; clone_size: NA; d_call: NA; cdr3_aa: CASSQVFLGNNEKLFF; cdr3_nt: TGTGCCAGCAGCCAAGTTTTTTTGGGCAACAATGAAAAACTGTTTTTT
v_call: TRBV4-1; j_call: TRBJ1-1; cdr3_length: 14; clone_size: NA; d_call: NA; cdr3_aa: CASSHGIMNTEAFF; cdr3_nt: TGCGCCAGCAGCCACGGGATCATGAACACTGAAGCTTTCTTT
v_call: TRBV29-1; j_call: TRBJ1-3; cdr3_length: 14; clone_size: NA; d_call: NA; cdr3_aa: CSVVGVSAGNTIYF; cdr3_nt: TGCAGCGTTGTCGGGGTCTCGGCCGGAAACACCATATATTTT
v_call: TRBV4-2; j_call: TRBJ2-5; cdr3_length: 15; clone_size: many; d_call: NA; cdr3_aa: CASSPYGRDQETQYF; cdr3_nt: TGTGCCAGCAGCCCTTACGGCAGGGATCAAGAGACCCAGTACTTC
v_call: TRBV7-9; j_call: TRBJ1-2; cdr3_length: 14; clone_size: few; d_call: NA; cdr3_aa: CASSLVGGMEDYTF; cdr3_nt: TGTGCCAGCAGCTTAGTGGGTGGTATGGAGGACTACACCTTC
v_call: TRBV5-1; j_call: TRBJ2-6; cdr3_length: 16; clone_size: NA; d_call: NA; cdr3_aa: CASSSDRLSGANVLTF; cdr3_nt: TGCGCCAGCAGCTCGGACAGACTGTCTGGGGCCAACGTCCTGACTTTC